Each of the 28 T cell receptor beta chains below was sequenced from the same sample in a study of OX40 agonist ivuxolimab in advanced cancers. The data were produced by immunoSEQ multiplex PCR, yet TCRdb's version contains in-frame clones alone and is incomplete. The sample includes 12,000 or so clones, roughly 78% seen only once; the top ten take roughly 40%. Sequencing was performed on CD4+ or CD8+ T cells sorted from blood, taken in a trial of the OX40 agonist ivuxolimab. Receptors originate from an adult with an advanced solid tumor such as melanoma, head and neck, liver or kidney cancer.

This clone appeared once. V is TRBV4-3 and J is TRBJ2-1, with D unclear. CDR1 LGHNA and CDR2 YSLEER come from the germline V gene. The CDR3 totals 14 residues. V was shortened by 4 bases and J by 6 bases, with 13 bases between the two germline ends. CDR3 loop: CASSPSAYSNEQFF. The CDR3 DNA is TGCGCCAGCAGCCCGTCGGCCTACTCCAATGAGCAGTTCTTC.

The genes are TRBV7-2 and TRBJ2-7; possible D gene TRBD2, 6 bases. Trimming removed 1 base at V and 1 base at J, with 17 bases between. CDR3 length equals 17 residues. Germline CDR1 and CDR2: SGHTA and FQGNSA. This CDR3 is CASSLGMGGPGSYEQYF. As DNA, the CDR3 is TGTGCCAGCAGCTTAGGGATGGGGGGTCCGGGGTCCTACGAGCAGTACTTC.

The CDR3: CASSDVTGTGYYGYTF. In nucleotides, the CDR3 is TGTGCCAGCAGCGACGTTACCGGGACAGGGTACTATGGCTACACCTTC. J is TRBJ1-2 and V is TRBV6-7, with 9 positions matching TRBD1. TRBV6-7 qualifies as an ORF whose function is uncertain. The CDR3 extends over 16 amino acids. The J segment lost 3 bases and the V segment lost 6 bases, leaving 11 bases of the junction unmatched.

The chain recombines TRBV6-1 with TRBJ2-3; TRBD1 might be the D (5 bases). The germline gives CDR1 MNHNS, CDR2 SASEGT. This CDR3 comprises 14 residues. V was pared by 4 bases and J by 9 bases, with 17 bases between. The CDR3 region has the DNA TGTGCCAGCAGTGCAGATTCTCAGGGCAACACGCAGTATTTT. This sequence encodes CASSADSQGNTQYF.

The gene calls are TRBV9 and TRBJ1-4; possibly TRBD1 for D (5 bases). V lost 4 bases to trimming and J lost 1 base, with 14 bases between them. Per the germline V gene, CDR1 is SGDLS and CDR2 is YYNGEE. The CDR3 is made up of 16 amino acids. CDR3 coding DNA: TGTGCCAGCAGCCCAACGGGGGGTGGAACTAATGAAAAACTGTTTTTT. It is translated as CASSPTGGGTNEKLFF.

This clone has just one count. The chain employs TRBV7-3 and TRBJ1-1, with D unresolved. V was shortened by 5 bases and J by 1 base, with 8 bases between the two germline ends. In germline, CDR1 is SGHTA, CDR2 FQGTGA. This CDR3 is built from 13 residues. The CDR3 sequence: CASSAAANTEAFF. The CDR3 nucleotides read TGTGCCAGCAGCGCCGCAGCGAACACTGAAGCTTTCTTT. Looking up the rest from reference TRBV7-3 and TRBJ1-1 gives the full variable domain: GAGVSQTPSNKVTEKGKYVELRCDPISGHTALYWYRQSLGQGPEFLIYFQGTGAADDSGLPNDRFFAVRPEGSVSTLKIQRTERGDSAVYLCASSAAANTEAFFGQGTRLTVV.

This rearrangement joins TRBV6-5 to TRBJ2-7; D perhaps matches TRBD2 (6 bases). The V end lost 8 bases, the J end lost 5 bases, and 16 bases lay between the germline ends. Germline V gives CDR1 MNHEY, CDR2 SVGAGI. This CDR3 has 13 residues. The CDR3 coding sequence is TGTGCCAGCGGGCCTCGCGGGAACCACGAGCAGTACTTC. The encoded protein is CASGPRGNHEQYF.

The chain combines TRBV28 with TRBJ1-1; the D is unclear. This CDR3 has 15 residues. Germline lookup yields CDR1 MDHEN and CDR2 SYDVKM. The germline V and J ends were trimmed by 4 bases and 0 bases, with 12 bases remaining between them. CDR3 DNA: TGTGCCAGCAGTTCCCAGGTTGGGATGAACACTGAAGCTTTCTTT. Translated: CASSSQVGMNTEAFF. Based on the CDR3 plus reference TRBV28 and TRBJ1-1, the full variable domain is DVKVTQSSRYLVKRTGEKVFLECVQDMDHENMFWYRQDPGLGLRLIYFSYDVKMKEKGDIPEGYSVSREKKERFSLILESASTNQTSMYLCASSSQVGMNTEAFFGQGTRLTVV.

The J gene is TRBJ2-5, the V gene TRBV27, with D perhaps matching TRBD2 (6 bases). The CDR3 spans 15 residues. Looked up from germline, CDR1 is MNHEY and CDR2 is SMNVEV (reference sequence). Trimming shortened V by 3 bases and J by 5 bases, and 16 bases separated the two germline ends. CDR3 sequence: CASSLEGVGVETQYF. CDR3 nucleotide sequence: TGTGCCAGCAGTTTGGAGGGAGTGGGCGTTGAGACCCAGTACTTC.

The genes are TRBV11-2 and TRBJ2-2; D unresolved. The germline V gene has CDR1 SGHAT and CDR2 FQNNGV. The germline V and J ends were trimmed by 3 bases and 1 base, with 6 bases remaining between them. CDR3 length: 14 amino acids. CDR3 in amino acids: CASSFRQNTGELFF. The CDR3 DNA reads as TGTGCCAGCAGCTTCCGACAGAACACCGGGGAGCTGTTTTTT. The complete variable domain, with remaining parts taken from reference TRBV11-2 and TRBJ2-2, reads EAGVAQSPRYKIIEKRQSVAFWCNPISGHATLYWYQQILGQGPKLLIQFQNNGVVDDSQLPKDRFSAERLKGVDSTLKIQPAKLEDSAVYLCASSFRQNTGELFFGEGSRLTVL.

The rearrangement uses TRBV27 and TRBJ2-7; D is undetermined. V lost 3 bases to trimming and J lost 2 bases, with 8 bases between them. The CDR3 extends over 13 amino acids. Germline CDR1 reads MNHEY; CDR2 reads SMNVEV (reference sequence). CDR3 nucleotides: TGTGCCAGCAGTTTGGGCCATACCTACGAGCAGTACTTC. It yields the protein CASSLGHTYEQYF.

The rearrangement joins TRBV7-8 to TRBJ2-7, with D unclear. This CDR3 contains 13 residues. Trimming removed 1 base at V and 7 bases at J, with 11 bases between. Germline values: CDR1 SGHVS, CDR2 FQNEAQ. The CDR3 here is CASSLVLAEEQYF. The CDR3, as DNA: TGTGCCAGCAGCTTAGTGCTGGCAGAGGAGCAGTACTTC.

The rearrangement joins TRBV7-9 to TRBJ2-3; unclear D gene. Trimming took 6 bases from V and 2 from J, leaving 3 bases between them. The CDR3 spans 11 residues. From germline, CDR1 is SEHNR and CDR2 FQNEAQ (reference sequence). The CDR3 DNA sequence: TGTGCCAGCAGGGACACAGATACGCAGTATTTT. Protein: CASRDTDTQYF.

This rearrangement joins TRBV2 to TRBJ2-4; D tentatively fits TRBD1 or TRBD2 (5 bases each). Per the germline V gene, CDR1 is SNHLY and CDR2 is FYNNEI. This CDR3 is 15 amino acids long. The ends were cut back, 5 bases at V and 1 base at J, with 12 bases in the middle. The CDR3 protein is CASSTSWGAKNIQYF. The CDR3 DNA reads TGTGCCAGCAGTACCTCCTGGGGGGCCAAAAACATTCAGTACTTC.

The chain joins TRBV7-3 to TRBJ2-1, with D possibly TRBD2 on 6 matching bases. Trimming took off 1 base at V and 7 bases at J, with 14 bases between the two ends. Germline V gene lookup returns CDR1 SGHTA and CDR2 FQGTGA. This CDR3 contains 15 residues. DNA for the CDR3: TGTGCCAGCAGCTTAAGCCCGACTAGAACGAATGAGCAGTTCTTC. Protein product: CASSLSPTRTNEQFF.

The J gene is TRBJ2-1, the V gene TRBV6-6; D might be TRBD1 (5 bases). Trimming removed 5 bases at V and 10 bases at J, with 9 bases between. Germline V gene lookup returns CDR1 MNHNY and CDR2 SVGAGI (reference sequence). This CDR3 is built from 11 residues. Here the CDR3 reads CASSNGQEQFF. Here the CDR3 DNA reads TGTGCCAGCAGTAACGGACAAGAGCAGTTCTTC.

This clone was counted ten times or more. The chain is built from TRBV6-5 and TRBJ2-1; D remains ambiguous. Between the trimmed V and J ends, which lost 2 bases and 4 bases, there was a span of 6 bases. The V gene's germline CDR1 is MNHEY and CDR2 SVGAGI. The CDR3 has 13 amino acids. The CDR3 is CASSYKGYNEQFF. The CDR3, as DNA: TGTGCCAGCAGTTACAAGGGATACAATGAGCAGTTCTTC.

By its share, this clone is medium-sized (0.01 to 0.1%). The rearrangement links TRBV28 to TRBJ2-7; 11 bases fit TRBD1. Germline V CDR1 and CDR2: MDHEN, SYDVKM. The junction had 18 bases not matched to a gene; V was cut back by 3 bases and J by 5 bases. There are 19 residues in the CDR3. CDR3 nucleotides: TGTGCCAGCAGTTTTTCGCCGGGACAGGGGGACCATGGGAGGAACGAGCAGTACTTC. It encodes CASSFSPGQGDHGRNEQYF.

The V gene is TRBV27, the J gene TRBJ1-2; possibly TRBD1 for D (6 bases). This CDR3 contains 14 residues. CDR1 is MNHEY, CDR2 SMNVEV, per germline (reference sequence). V was clipped by 5 bases and J by 6 bases, with 16 bases between them. CDR3 coding DNA: TGTGCCAGCAGTACCCTACAGGGATCGGATGGCTACACCTTC. Translated, it gives CASSTLQGSDGYTF.

The V gene is TRBV7-3, the J gene TRBJ2-5; D is uncertain. The CDR3 is 13 amino acids. Germline assignment: CDR1 SGHTA and CDR2 FQGTGA. V lost 2 bases, J lost 2 bases, and 6 bases lay in between. As DNA, the CDR3 is TGTGCCAGCAGCTTATCCGTACAAGAGACCCAGTACTTC. Residues: CASSLSVQETQYF. Full variable domain (remainder filled in from reference TRBV7-3 and TRBJ2-5): GAGVSQTPSNKVTEKGKYVELRCDPISGHTALYWYRQSLGQGPEFLIYFQGTGAADDSGLPNDRFFAVRPEGSVSTLKIQRTERGDSAVYLCASSLSVQETQYFGPGTRLLVL.

The chain combines TRBV2 with TRBJ1-5, with TRBD1 matching 7 bases. The CDR3 is 16 residues long. With 6 bases clipped from V and 0 bases from J, the junction kept 8 bases outside the gene matches. Germline loops: CDR1 SNHLY, CDR2 FYNNEI. CDR3 in amino acids: CASRHRGGDSNQPQHF. The DNA of the CDR3 is TGTGCCAGCAGGCACAGGGGTGGCGATAGCAATCAGCCCCAGCATTTT.

This chain links TRBV6-5 with TRBJ1-5; 7 bases map to TRBD1. Unmatched junction bases numbered 6, after V lost 5 bases and J lost 2 bases. CDR3 length equals 15 residues. The V gene's germline CDR1 is MNHEY and CDR2 SVGAGI. CDR3 residues: CASSPTGEGNQPQHF. CDR3 sequence (DNA): TGTGCCAGCAGTCCTACAGGGGAGGGCAATCAGCCCCAGCATTTT.

The chain couples TRBV28 to TRBJ1-2, with a possible D match to TRBD1 (5 bases). Germline V gene lookup returns CDR1 MDHEN and CDR2 SYDVKM. The V gene lost 5 bases and the J gene lost 6 bases, with 16 bases spanning the gap. This CDR3 contains 14 residues. Here the CDR3 reads CASSPPGLTHGYTF. Here the CDR3 DNA reads TGTGCCAGCAGTCCTCCGGGACTCACCCATGGCTACACCTTC.

J is TRBJ1-6 and V is TRBV19; 7 nucleotides match TRBD1. From germline, CDR1 is LNHDA and CDR2 SQIVND (reference sequence). Trimming cost V 5 bases and J 6 bases; bases outside gene matches: 10. The CDR3 consists of 16 residues. The CDR3 bases are TGTGCCAGTAGTCCGTACTCGCAGGGGGGTAATTCACCCCTCCACTTT. Protein product: CASSPYSQGGNSPLHF.

This clone counts as medium-sized. The chain recombines TRBV28 with TRBJ2-2; D is undetermined. Germline-derived CDR1 and CDR2 are MDHEN and SYDVKM. V lost 4 bases to trimming and J lost 2 bases, with 8 bases between them. The CDR3 runs 14 residues. The CDR3 bases are TGTGCCAGCAGTTCGGACCAAAACACCGGGGAGCTGTTTTTT. This gives the protein CASSSDQNTGELFF. The whole variable domain, remainder taken from reference TRBV28 and TRBJ2-2, is DVKVTQSSRYLVKRTGEKVFLECVQDMDHENMFWYRQDPGLGLRLIYFSYDVKMKEKGDIPEGYSVSREKKERFSLILESASTNQTSMYLCASSSDQNTGELFFGEGSRLTVL.

The gene calls are TRBV6-1 and TRBJ2-3; 8 nucleotides align to TRBD1. CDR1 and CDR2 from the germline V gene are MNHNS and SASEGT. Losses at the gene ends were 1 base for V and 5 bases for J; bases not matched to a gene: 5. This CDR3 is 15 amino acids long. This chain's CDR3 is CASSEGQGAGDTQYF. CDR3 DNA: TGTGCCAGCAGTGAAGGCCAGGGGGCTGGAGATACGCAGTATTTT.

This clone appeared once. The chain has TRBV5-6 and TRBJ1-1; the match to TRBD1 covers 10 bases. Germline V lookup: CDR1 SGHDT, CDR2 YYEEEE. V gave up 4 bases and J gave up 5 bases; unmatched junction bases: 11. The CDR3 spans 16 residues. Written as DNA, the CDR3 is TGTGCCAGCAGCAACCGGGACAGGGGTCGTATAACTGAAGCTTTCTTT. Translating it yields CASSNRDRGRITEAFF.

This sequence joins TRBV27 and TRBJ1-3, with 10 bases lining up with TRBD1. This CDR3 contains 16 residues. Germline CDR1 reads MNHEY; CDR2 reads SMNVEV (reference sequence). V lost 4 bases and J lost 4; bases outside the gene matches: 7. The CDR3 DNA is TGTGCCAGCAGTTCGAGACAGGGGGCTGCCGGAAACACCATATATTTT. Its translation is CASSSRQGAAGNTIYF.